The TCR beta chain described here comes from a study of blood T cell repertoires in COVID-19. Study in general: Samples came from the United States, Italy and Spain, spanning acute and convalescent COVID-19. The cDNA or gDNA used as material had been derived from T cells, B-cell-depleted T cells, or PBMCs.

As processed by the authors: How many nucleated cells were present was estimated from reference gene primer amplification. Here immunoSEQ multiplex PCR was the method, and the copy in TCRdb shows in-frame clones only, minus some. That table supplies the V and J calls and clone size; D and trimming were determined from the DNA. The repertoire holds 150,000 to 200,000 clones, approximately 90% seen once, with 3.9% in the top ten. The CDR3 is 17 residues long. Germline V gene data show CDR1 as SGHAT and CDR2 as FQNNGV. Between the trimmed V and J ends, which lost 5 bases and 8 bases, there was a span of 25 bases.

The rearrangement links TRBV11-2 to TRBJ1-5, with D perhaps matching TRBD1 (5 bases). The sample taken for sequencing was peripheral blood. The sequence was collected from a woman aged 55-69 years who had recovered from COVID-19. CDR3 residues: CASSPKLRKTRGEPQHF. The CDR3 DNA is TGTGCCAGCAGCCCAAAGCTAAGGAAGACTCGGGGGGAGCCCCAGCATTTT.